Following are 26 T cell receptor beta chains from one sample sequenced in a study of shared clonotypes between healthy human individuals. This table comes from immunoSEQ multiplex PCR, and its TCRdb copy is limited to in-frame clones, with some not included. The sample records roughly 500,000 clones, around 85% being singletons. The specimen was PBMCs. These receptors originate from a woman between 40 and 50 years old in good health. Some clones in this sample may be carry-over from other donors' samples.

This rearrangement joins TRBV19 to TRBJ2-1; TRBD2 might be the D (5 bases). Between the trimmed V and J ends, which lost 1 base and 13 bases, there was a span of 14 bases. The CDR3 spans 13 residues. Germline V lookup: CDR1 LNHDA, CDR2 SQIVND (reference sequence). The CDR3 here is CASSIVAGNDQFF. The CDR3 region has the DNA TGTGCCAGTAGTATAGTTGCGGGTAACGATCAGTTCTTC.

V and J are TRBV29-1 and TRBJ1-4; D is uncertain. V shed 2 bases and J shed 2 bases, with 12 bases lying between them. The germline V gene encodes CDR1 SQVTM and CDR2 ANQGSEA. CDR3 size: 15 residues. The CDR3 DNA reads TGCAGCGTTGAATGGGCCTTTGGGACTAATGAAAAACTGTTTTTT. It encodes CSVEWAFGTNEKLFF.

The rearrangement links TRBV19 to TRBJ1-5; the D is unclear. The CDR3 length is 14 residues. V shed 5 bases and J shed 5 bases, with 13 bases lying between them. In germline, CDR1 is LNHDA, CDR2 SQIVND (reference sequence). The CDR3 loop is CASSSRTRDQPQHF. The CDR3, as DNA: TGTGCCAGTAGTTCCCGGACCCGCGATCAGCCCCAGCATTTT.

This rearrangement joins TRBV6-5 to TRBJ1-3; 8 bases align to TRBD1. The CDR3 spans 16 residues. Unmatched junction bases numbered 5, after V lost 4 bases and J lost 0 bases. Germline V lookup: CDR1 MNHEY, CDR2 SVGAGI. The CDR3 nucleotides read TGTGCCAGCAGTTTACAGGGGGACCTCTCTGGAAACACCATATATTTT. As protein: CASSLQGDLSGNTIYF.

This chain joins TRBV27 and TRBJ2-7, with D hard to call. Per the germline V gene, CDR1 is MNHEY and CDR2 is SMNVEV (reference sequence). The CDR3 covers 14 residues. The V end was cut by 6 bases, the J end by 0 bases, with 12 bases between. The CDR3 spells CASSTDYTSYEQYF. CDR3 DNA sequence: TGTGCCAGCAGCACCGATTATACCTCCTACGAGCAGTACTTC.

V is TRBV18 and J is TRBJ1-6; D gene uncertain. CDR1 and CDR2 from the germline V gene are KGHSH and LQKENI. Trimming took 4 bases from V and 0 from J, leaving 4 bases between them. This CDR3 contains 14 residues. CDR3 residues: CASSQSSYNSPLHF. CDR3 DNA: TGTGCCAGCTCACAGAGCTCCTATAATTCACCCCTCCACTTT. The full variable domain, with the rest looked up from reference TRBV18 and TRBJ1-6, is NAGVMQNPRHLVRRRGQEARLRCSPMKGHSHVYWYRQLPEEGLKFMVYLQKENIIDESGMPKERFSAEFPKEGPSILRIQQVVRGDSAAYFCASSQSSYNSPLHFGNGTRLTVT.

V gene TRBV7-2 combines with J gene TRBJ2-7; 9 positions agree with TRBD1. The CDR3 is 17 amino acids. Germline V CDR1 and CDR2: SGHTA, FQGNSA. Trimming cost V 3 bases and J 2 bases; bases outside gene matches: 11. CDR3 sequence reads: CASSLGRAGTGTYEQYF. The CDR3 bases are TGTGCCAGCAGCTTGGGTCGAGCCGGGACAGGGACCTACGAGCAGTACTTC.

Worth noting for this clone: With only one base between it and a far larger clone, this is likely a read error. Other DNA variants within this sample encode the same CDR3. Written as DNA, the CDR3 is TGTGCCAGCAGTACAGGACTAGCGAACGAGCAGTACTTC. Encoded protein: CASSTGLANEQYF. J is TRBJ2-7 and V is TRBV27, with 9 bases matching TRBD2. J gave up 5 bases and V 5 bases, and 4 bases lay outside the gene matches. The CDR3 spans 13 residues. Germline V lookup: CDR1 MNHEY, CDR2 SMNVEV (reference sequence).

The chain links TRBV7-2 to TRBJ2-2; TRBD1 might be the D (6 bases). This CDR3 has 14 residues. The germline V gene encodes CDR1 SGHTA and CDR2 FQGNSA. The V end was cut by 6 bases, the J end by 3 bases, with 11 bases between. CDR3 sequence (DNA): TGTGCCAGCAGTCGTAACAGGGACACCGGGGAGCTGTTTTTT. Amino acids: CASSRNRDTGELFF.

The rearrangement uses TRBV9 and TRBJ2-3, with TRBD2 identical over 7 bases. The CDR3 runs 17 residues. The germline V gene encodes CDR1 SGDLS and CDR2 YYNGEE. V lost 0 bases and J lost 3; bases outside the gene matches: 10. CDR3 in amino acids: CASSVDGRASLTDTQYF. The CDR3 nucleotides read TGTGCCAGCAGCGTAGATGGGAGGGCCAGTCTGACAGATACGCAGTATTTT.

This clone was observed a handful of times. This may be a read error: a much more frequent sequence differs by one nucleotide. V and J are TRBV7-9 and TRBJ1-2, with D tentatively TRBD1 (6 bases). This CDR3 spans 13 amino acids. Trimming removed 2 bases at V and 2 bases at J, with 6 bases between. The germline V gene has CDR1 SEHNR and CDR2 FQNEAQ (reference sequence). The chain's CDR3 is CASSLQGNYGYTF. The CDR3 coding sequence is TGTGCCAGCAGCTTACAGGGGAACTATGGCTACACCTTC.

The chain has TRBV30 and TRBJ2-2, with 11 nucleotides matching TRBD2. CDR3 size: 19 residues. V shed 1 base, J shed 8 bases, and the junction held 18 bases outside the gene matches. Germline CDR1 is GTSNPN and CDR2 is SVGIG (reference sequence). The CDR3 DNA is TGTGCCTGGAGTGAGGACCCGCGCACTAGCGGGAGTATATCTGGGGAGCTGTTTTTT. Protein: CAWSEDPRTSGSISGELFF.

The J gene is TRBJ1-5, the V gene TRBV2, with D possibly matching TRBD1 (5 bases). Germline CDR1 SNHLY, CDR2 FYNNEI. V was clipped by 7 bases and J by 4 bases, with 8 bases between them. The CDR3 is 12 amino acids. CDR3 DNA sequence: TGTGCCAGCACTCAGGGTAATCAGCCCCAGCATTTT. Translation: CASTQGNQPQHF. Looking up the rest from reference TRBV2 and TRBJ1-5 gives the full variable domain: EPEVTQTPSHQVTQMGQEVILRCVPISNHLYFYWYRQILGQKVEFLVSFYNNEISEKSEIFDDQFSVERPDGSNFTLKIRSTKLEDSAMYFCASTQGNQPQHFGDGTRLSIL.

Only a few counts were recorded for this clone. This sequence joins TRBV2 and TRBJ1-4; 7 bases agree with TRBD1. From germline, CDR1 is SNHLY and CDR2 FYNNEI. The CDR3 totals 15 residues. With V trimmed by 5 bases and J by 6 bases, 9 bases remained unmatched. The CDR3 DNA sequence: TGTGCCAGCAGTACGTCACAGGGGAGTCATGAAAAACTGTTTTTT. Protein: CASSTSQGSHEKLFF.

This clone was counted once. This chain links TRBV7-9 with TRBJ2-2; D is uncertain. Trimming removed 5 bases from V and 2 bases from J, with 12 bases in between. In germline, CDR1 is SEHNR, CDR2 FQNEAQ (reference sequence). The CDR3 totals 15 residues. CDR3 sequence: CASSAGSENTGELFF. In nucleotides, the CDR3 is TGTGCCAGCAGCGCAGGCAGTGAAAACACCGGGGAGCTGTTTTTT.

J is TRBJ1-1 and V is TRBV6-1; D unresolved. Trimming took 3 bases from V and 3 from J, leaving 8 bases between them. This CDR3 comprises 13 residues. Looked up from germline, CDR1 is MNHNS and CDR2 is SASEGT. The DNA for the CDR3 is TGTGCCAGCAGTGAGCTTCGGGACACTGAAGCTTTCTTT. Protein product: CASSELRDTEAFF.

This chain connects TRBV11-1 to TRBJ2-3, with D possibly being TRBD2 (5 bases). The V gene lost 0 bases and the J gene lost 1 base, with 11 bases spanning the gap. This CDR3 contains 16 residues. Germline V gene sequence: CDR1 SGHAT, CDR2 FQDESV (reference sequence). The CDR3 DNA follows: TGTGCCAGCAGCTTAGCGGGGAGACTTCGCACAGATACGCAGTATTTT. As protein: CASSLAGRLRTDTQYF. The complete variable domain, with remaining parts taken from reference TRBV11-1 and TRBJ2-3, reads EAEVAQSPRYKITEKSQAVAFWCDPISGHATLYWYRQILGQGPELLVQFQDESVVDDSQLPKDRFSAERLKGVDSTLKIQPAELGDSAMYLCASSLAGRLRTDTQYFGPGTRLTVL.

The rearrangement uses TRBV4-3 and TRBJ2-7; 9 positions match TRBD2. Germline V gene lookup returns CDR1 LGHNA and CDR2 YSLEER. There are 15 residues in the CDR3. Unmatched junction bases numbered 7, after V lost 0 bases and J lost 7 bases. CDR3 protein: CASSQEIAGVREQYF. The DNA of the CDR3 is TGCGCCAGCAGCCAAGAGATAGCGGGAGTGAGGGAGCAGTACTTC.

This clone is a singleton in its sample. The chain carries TRBV6-5 and TRBJ1-1, with D possibly being TRBD1 (5 bases). Looked up from germline, CDR1 is MNHEY and CDR2 is SVGAGI. Trimming shortened V by 7 bases and J by 3 bases, and 12 bases separated the two germline ends. The CDR3 has 13 amino acids. Here the CDR3 reads CASNRQQDTEAFF. The DNA of the CDR3 is TGTGCCAGCAATAGACAGCAGGACACTGAAGCTTTCTTT.

As to this clone: A far larger clone differs by one base, so this is likely a read error. The chain carries TRBV5-1 and TRBJ1-1; D not resolved. Trimming removed 3 bases at V and 5 bases at J, with 17 bases between. The length of the CDR3 is 15 residues. CDR1 SGHRS and CDR2 YFSETQ come from the germline V gene. This chain's CDR3 is CASSSNAGLRTEAFF. The CDR3 DNA follows: TGCGCCAGCAGCTCAAATGCAGGTTTGAGGACTGAAGCTTTCTTT.

This clone has only one observation. The chain recombines TRBV29-1 with TRBJ1-3; D call uncertain. The germline V gene encodes CDR1 SQVTM and CDR2 ANQGSEA. V lost 7 bases, J lost 4 bases, and 17 bases lay in between. The CDR3 loop spans 14 amino acids. CDR3 sequence (DNA): TGCAGCGCGGCTGTTACTGGAGCCGGAAACACCATATATTTT. Amino acid sequence: CSAAVTGAGNTIYF.

This rearrangement joins TRBV27 to TRBJ2-7; D may correspond to TRBD1 or TRBD2 (5 bases each). The ends were cut back, 10 bases at V and 6 bases at J, with 19 bases in the middle. Per the germline V gene, CDR1 is MNHEY and CDR2 is SMNVEV (reference sequence). This CDR3 contains 13 residues. CDR3 in amino acids: CATRGAADVEQYF. DNA for the CDR3: TGTGCCACCCGAGGGGCTGCTGATGTCGAGCAGTACTTC.

V usage is TRBV19 and J usage is TRBJ2-5, with a possible D match to TRBD1 (6 bases). V lost 1 base and J 3 bases, leaving 12 bases between the germline ends. This CDR3 region has 15 residues. Germline lookup yields CDR1 LNHDA and CDR2 SQIVND (reference sequence). The CDR3 nucleotides are TGTGCCAGTAGTATAGGGGACACTTCGAAAGAGACCCAGTACTTC. Encoded protein: CASSIGDTSKETQYF. The variable domain in full, completed from reference TRBV19 and TRBJ2-5, reads DGGITQSPKYLFRKEGQNVTLSCEQNLNHDAMYWYRQDPGQGLRLIYYSQIVNDFQKGDIAEGYSVSREKKESFPLTVTSAQKNPTAFYLCASSIGDTSKETQYFGPGTRLLVL.

This chain connects TRBV19 to TRBJ2-4; D not resolved. The germline V gene has CDR1 LNHDA and CDR2 SQIVND (reference sequence). This CDR3 is 14 amino acids long. Trimming pared 3 bases from V and 0 bases from J, leaving 6 bases between. The CDR3 sequence: CASSISLAKNIQYF. CDR3 sequence (DNA): TGTGCCAGTAGTATCAGTCTAGCCAAAAACATTCAGTACTTC.

This clone came up many times. The rearrangement joins TRBV10-1 to TRBJ1-1, with 9 bases lining up with TRBD1. This CDR3 is built from 15 residues. The junction had 8 bases not matched to a gene; V was cut back by 5 bases and J by 4 bases. Germline CDR1 and CDR2: WNHNN and SYGVQD (reference sequence). Written as DNA, the CDR3 is TGCGCCAGCAGTCTGAACAGGGGGCCTGTCACTGAAGCTTTCTTT. This encodes CASSLNRGPVTEAFF.

The chain uses TRBV5-4 and TRBJ1-4; D perhaps matches TRBD1 (6 bases). This CDR3 is 15 amino acids long. Trimming cost V 0 bases and J 8 bases, with 14 bases left between them. Germline CDR1 is SGHNT and CDR2 is YYREEE (reference sequence). The CDR3, as DNA: TGTGCCAGCAGCTTGGGACGCAGGGGTGGGGAAAAACTGTTTTTT. This translates into CASSLGRRGGEKLFF.